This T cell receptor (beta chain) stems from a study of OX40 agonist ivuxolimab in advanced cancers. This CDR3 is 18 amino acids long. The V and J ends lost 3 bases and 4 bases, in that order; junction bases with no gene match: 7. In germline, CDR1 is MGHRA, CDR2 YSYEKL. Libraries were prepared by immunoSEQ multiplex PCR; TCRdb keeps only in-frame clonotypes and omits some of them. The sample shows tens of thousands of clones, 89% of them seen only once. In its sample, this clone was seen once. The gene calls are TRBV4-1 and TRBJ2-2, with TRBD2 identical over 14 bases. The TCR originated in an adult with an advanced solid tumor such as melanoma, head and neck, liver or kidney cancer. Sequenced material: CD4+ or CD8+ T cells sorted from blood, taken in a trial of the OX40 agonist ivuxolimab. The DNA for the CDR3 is TGCGCCAGCAGCCATCGACTAGCGGGAGGGCCTACCACCGGGGAGCTGTTTTTT. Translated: CASSHRLAGGPTTGELFF.